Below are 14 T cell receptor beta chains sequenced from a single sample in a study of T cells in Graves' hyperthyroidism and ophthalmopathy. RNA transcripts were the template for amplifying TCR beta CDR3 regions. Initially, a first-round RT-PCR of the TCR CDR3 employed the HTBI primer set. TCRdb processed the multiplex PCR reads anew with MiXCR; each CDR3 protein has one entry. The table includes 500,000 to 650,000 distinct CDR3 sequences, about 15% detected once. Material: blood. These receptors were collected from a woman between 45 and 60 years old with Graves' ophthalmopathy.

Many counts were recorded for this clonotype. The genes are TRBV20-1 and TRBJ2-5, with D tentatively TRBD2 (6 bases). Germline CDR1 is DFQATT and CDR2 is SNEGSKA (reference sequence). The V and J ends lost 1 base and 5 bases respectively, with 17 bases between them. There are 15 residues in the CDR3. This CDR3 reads CSARGGGSSWETQYF. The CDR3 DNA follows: TGCAGTGCTAGAGGAGGAGGGAGTAGTTGGGAGACCCAGTACTTC.

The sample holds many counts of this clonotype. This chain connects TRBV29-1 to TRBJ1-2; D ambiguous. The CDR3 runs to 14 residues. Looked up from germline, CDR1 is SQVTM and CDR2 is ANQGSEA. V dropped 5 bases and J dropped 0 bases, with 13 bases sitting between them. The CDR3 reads CSVLRREANYGYTF. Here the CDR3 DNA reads TGCAGCGTTTTACGACGGGAAGCTAACTATGGCTACACCTTC.

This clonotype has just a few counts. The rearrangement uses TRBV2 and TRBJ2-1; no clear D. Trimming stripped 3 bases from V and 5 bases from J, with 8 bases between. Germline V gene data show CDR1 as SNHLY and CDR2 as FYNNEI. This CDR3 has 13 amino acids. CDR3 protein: CASSDLVDNEQFF. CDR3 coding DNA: TGTGCCAGCAGTGATCTAGTCGACAATGAGCAGTTCTTC.

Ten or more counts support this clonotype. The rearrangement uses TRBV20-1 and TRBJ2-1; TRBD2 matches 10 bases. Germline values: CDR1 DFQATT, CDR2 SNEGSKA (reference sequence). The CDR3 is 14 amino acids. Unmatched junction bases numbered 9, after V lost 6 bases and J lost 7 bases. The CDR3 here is CSAQRAGGRNEQFF. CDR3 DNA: TGCAGTGCACAGCGAGCGGGAGGGAGAAATGAGCAGTTCTTC.

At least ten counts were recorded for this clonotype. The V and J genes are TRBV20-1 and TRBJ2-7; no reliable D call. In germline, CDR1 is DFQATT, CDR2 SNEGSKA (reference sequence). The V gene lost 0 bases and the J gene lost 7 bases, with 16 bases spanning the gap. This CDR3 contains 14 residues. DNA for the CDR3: TGCAGTGCTAGAGACCTTGCGAAGTCTTGGGAGCAGTACTTC. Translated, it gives CSARDLAKSWEQYF.

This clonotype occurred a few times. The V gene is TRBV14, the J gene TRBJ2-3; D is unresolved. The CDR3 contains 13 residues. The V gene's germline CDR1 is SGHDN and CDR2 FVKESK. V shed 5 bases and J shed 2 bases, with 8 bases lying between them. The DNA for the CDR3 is TGTGCCAGCAGCTGGTACTTCACAGATACGCAGTATTTT. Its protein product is CASSWYFTDTQYF.

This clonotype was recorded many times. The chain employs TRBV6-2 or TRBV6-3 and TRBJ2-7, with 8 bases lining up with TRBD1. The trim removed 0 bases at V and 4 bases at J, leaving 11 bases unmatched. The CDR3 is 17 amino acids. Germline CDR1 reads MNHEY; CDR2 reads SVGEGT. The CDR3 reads CASSYSTVAGGGYEQYF. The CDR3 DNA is TGTGCCAGCAGTTACTCGACGGTTGCAGGGGGCGGTTACGAGCAGTACTTC.

CDR3 sequence: CAIRDSGEETQYF. Here the CDR3 DNA reads TGTGCCATCAGGGACAGTGGAGAAGAGACCCAGTACTTC. The chain employs TRBV10-3 and TRBJ2-5, with D perhaps matching TRBD1 (6 bases). Germline loops: CDR1 ENHRY, CDR2 SYGVKD. Trimming took 6 bases from V and 3 from J, leaving 11 bases between them. The CDR3 sequence is 13 residues long.

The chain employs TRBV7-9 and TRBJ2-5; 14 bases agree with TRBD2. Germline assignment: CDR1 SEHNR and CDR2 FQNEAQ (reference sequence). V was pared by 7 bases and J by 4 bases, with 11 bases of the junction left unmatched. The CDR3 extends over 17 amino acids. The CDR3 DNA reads TGTGCCAGCACCTCCGTAGGGACTAGCGGGAGAGGAGAGACCCAGTACTTC. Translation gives CASTSVGTSGRGETQYF.

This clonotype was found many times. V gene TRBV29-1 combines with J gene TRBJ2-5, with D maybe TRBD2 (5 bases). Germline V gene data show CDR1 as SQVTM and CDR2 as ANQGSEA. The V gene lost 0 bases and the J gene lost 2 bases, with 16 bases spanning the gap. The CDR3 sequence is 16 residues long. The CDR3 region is CSVEDRPRTLQETQYF. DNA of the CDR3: TGCAGCGTTGAAGATCGGCCCCGGACTCTACAAGAGACCCAGTACTTC.

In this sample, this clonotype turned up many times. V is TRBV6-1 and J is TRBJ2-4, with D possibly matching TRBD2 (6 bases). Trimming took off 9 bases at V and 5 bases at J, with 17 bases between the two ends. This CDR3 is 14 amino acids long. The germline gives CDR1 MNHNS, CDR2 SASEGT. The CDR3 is CASSPRGGENIQYF. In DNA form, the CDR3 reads TGTGCCAGTTCCCCCCGGGGAGGAGAAAACATTCAGTACTTC.

The CDR3 is CATSRDSRTKLFF. The CDR3 DNA reads as TGTGCCACCAGCAGAGATAGTCGCACAAAACTGTTTTTT. V and J are TRBV15 and TRBJ1-4; D gene unclear. The CDR3 runs to 13 residues. Germline V gene data show CDR1 as LNHNV and CDR2 as YYDKDF (reference sequence). V dropped 0 bases and J dropped 10 bases, with 9 bases sitting between them.

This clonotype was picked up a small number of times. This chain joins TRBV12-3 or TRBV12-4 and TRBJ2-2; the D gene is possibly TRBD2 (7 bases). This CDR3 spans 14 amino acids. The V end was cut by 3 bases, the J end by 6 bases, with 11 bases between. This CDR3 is CASSFRGAAGELFF. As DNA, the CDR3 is TGTGCCAGCAGTTTCCGGGGGGCGGCCGGGGAGCTGTTTTTT.

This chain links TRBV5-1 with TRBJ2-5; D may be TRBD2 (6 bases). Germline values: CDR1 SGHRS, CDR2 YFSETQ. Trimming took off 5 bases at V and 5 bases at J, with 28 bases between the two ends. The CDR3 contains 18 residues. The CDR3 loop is CASRGPGDFSYYWETQYF. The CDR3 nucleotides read TGCGCCAGCAGGGGACCGGGGGATTTCAGCTACTACTGGGAGACCCAGTACTTC.